What follows is one T cell receptor (beta chain) and its context. This sample was included in a study of cytomegalovirus exposure and HLA in healthy donors. Primers included in the PCR were 60 Vbeta and 13 Jbeta primers. The table came from immunoSEQ multiplex PCR; TCRdb's copy has only in-frame clones and leaves some out. The repertoire holds about 130,000 clones, with about 84% as singletons. The CDR3 is 15 amino acids. Germline V gives CDR1 SGDLS, CDR2 YYNGEE. With 3 bases removed from V and 5 bases from J, the gap between germline ends came to 14 bases. The TCR was taken from a boy younger than 18 in good health and CMV-seronegative. The sequencing input was PBMCs. The V and J genes are TRBV9 and TRBJ1-4; tentative D call: TRBD1 (6 bases). The CDR3 protein is CASSAPTDRNEKLFF. CDR3 sequence (DNA): TGTGCCAGCAGCGCCCCAACCGACAGGAATGAAAAACTGTTTTTT.